The clone carrying this T cell receptor beta chain has a single count. What it binds is not known. TCRdb's copy holds only in-frame clones and misses some; the assay was immunoSEQ multiplex PCR. The repertoire holds around 310,000 clones, with about nine tenths as singletons. Treatment: about 20 received Ad26.COV2.S at low or high dose, single or two shots; several received placebo; per-sample allocation not given. The study sampled participants on day 63 after the first vaccine or placebo injection. With 0 bases removed from V and 5 bases from J, the gap between germline ends came to 11 bases. The CDR3 runs 14 residues. CDR1 is SGHRS, CDR2 YFSETQ, per germline. The sample is drawn from a study of Ad26.COV2.S vaccination and SARS-CoV-2 variants. In the study overall: Donor participated within the Ad26.COV2.S arm of the COV1001 trial. Study results and limitations: Placebo recipients and vaccine recipients were similar in non-spike TCR breadth. Using TCR breadth and depth analyses may have led to underestimated total T cell responses. Reports say spike-specific CD8+ and CD4+ T cell responses covered substantial breadth after vaccination.

This TCR was recovered from a person aged 18-60 years who received the Ad26.COV2.S COVID-19 vaccine or a placebo. The gene calls are TRBV5-1 and TRBJ2-5; D might be TRBD2 (6 bases). This sample comprised peripheral blood, obtained in a trial of Ad26.COV2.S vaccine versus placebo. CDR3 in DNA: TGCGCCAGCAGCTTGGAGACTAGTGGGGAGACCCAGTACTTC. This gives the protein CASSLETSGETQYF.